The present entry profiles one T cell receptor beta chain with its context. These data belong to a study of cytomegalovirus exposure and HLA in healthy donors. TCRdb keeps only in-frame clones here, not all; method: immunoSEQ multiplex PCR. Found here are about 110,000 clones, under 85% of them singletons; the top ten hold 3% to 3.5%. The CDR3 has 14 amino acids. Germline V gene sequence: CDR1 MDHEN, CDR2 SYDVKM. Trimming took 5 bases from V and 7 from J; bases not matched to a gene: 9. The rearrangement uses TRBV28 and TRBJ1-2, with 8 positions matching TRBD1. The clonotype was recovered from a woman aged 18-35 years in good health and CMV-seronegative. Source material: PBMCs. As DNA, the CDR3 is TGTGCCAGCAGTCGCGACAGGGGATCGAGTGGCTACACCTTC. The encoded protein is CASSRDRGSSGYTF.